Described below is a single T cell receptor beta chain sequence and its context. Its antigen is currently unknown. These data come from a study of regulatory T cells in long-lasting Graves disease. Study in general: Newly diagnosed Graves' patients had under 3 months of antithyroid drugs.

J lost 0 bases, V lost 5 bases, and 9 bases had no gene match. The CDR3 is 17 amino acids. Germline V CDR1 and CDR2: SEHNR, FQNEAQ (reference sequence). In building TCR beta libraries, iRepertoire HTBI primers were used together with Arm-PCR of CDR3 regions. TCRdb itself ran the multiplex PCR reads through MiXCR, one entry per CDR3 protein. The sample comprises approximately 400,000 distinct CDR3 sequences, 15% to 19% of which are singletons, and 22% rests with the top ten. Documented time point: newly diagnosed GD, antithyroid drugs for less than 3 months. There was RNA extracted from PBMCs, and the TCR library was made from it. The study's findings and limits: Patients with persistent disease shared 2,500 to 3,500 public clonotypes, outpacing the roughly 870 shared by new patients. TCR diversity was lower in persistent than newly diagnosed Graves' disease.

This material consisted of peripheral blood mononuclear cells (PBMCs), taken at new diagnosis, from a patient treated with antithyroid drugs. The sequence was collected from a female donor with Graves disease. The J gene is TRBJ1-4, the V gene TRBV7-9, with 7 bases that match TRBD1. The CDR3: CASSDPGQQATNEKLFF. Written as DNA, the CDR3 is TGTGCCAGCAGCGATCCGGGACAGCAAGCAACTAATGAAAAACTGTTTTTT.